This record covers a single TCR beta chain. Random hexamers were used to reverse transcribe an amount of roughly 0.5 to 1 ug RNA. Each CDR3 protein gets one entry after TCRdb re-called the immunoSEQ multiplex PCR reads with MiXCR. The sample shows 150,000 to 200,000 distinct CDR3 sequences, roughly 94% of them seen only once. V gave up 5 bases and J gave up 5 bases, with 19 bases separating them. CDR1 MNHEY and CDR2 SMNVEV come from the germline V gene (reference sequence). This CDR3 has 16 amino acids. This record belongs to a study of CD8 T cells in Susac syndrome. Across the study: Within the sequenced group of Susac syndrome patients, over five showed active disease and roughly 8 were in remission. Intravenous immunoglobulin alone or corticosteroids were being given to patients with Susac syndrome at blood draw, unless they were therapy-naive.

TCR beta from blood CD8+ and CD4+ T cells was sequenced. The sequence was collected from a human donor with Susac syndrome. The sequenced sample was CD4+ T cells from PBMCs. The genes are TRBV27 and TRBJ2-1; weak D call: TRBD2 (6 bases). The CDR3 here is CASSPQLAVSNNEQFF. As DNA, the CDR3 is TGTGCCAGCAGTCCCCAACTAGCCGTTTCCAACAATGAGCAGTTCTTC.